Shown below are 17 T cell receptor beta chains from a single sample sequenced in a study of T cells in Graves' hyperthyroidism and ophthalmopathy. Amplified TCR beta CDR3 regions came from RNA transcripts. Carried out on the TCR CDR3, a first-round RT-PCR used the HTBI primer set. MiXCR was run by TCRdb on the multiplex PCR reads, yielding one entry per CDR3 protein. The sample contains hundreds of thousands of distinct CDR3 sequences, more than 11% of which appear only once. Sequenced input: blood. The receptors shown here come from a woman aged 25 to 39 with Graves' hyperthyroidism.

This clonotype has just a few counts. The chain carries TRBV19 and TRBJ1-5; D is ambiguous. CDR1 and CDR2 from the germline V gene are LNHDA and SQIVND (reference sequence). The CDR3 has 13 amino acids. V was cut by 4 bases and J by 4 bases, with 8 bases left in between. Here the CDR3 reads CASSTDPNQPQHF. The CDR3 DNA sequence: TGTGCCAGTAGTACTGACCCGAATCAGCCCCAGCATTTT.

The chain couples TRBV6-5 to TRBJ1-2; no firm D call. The germline V and J ends were trimmed by 0 bases and 8 bases, with 10 bases remaining between them. Germline V gene lookup returns CDR1 MNHEY and CDR2 SVGAGI. CDR3 length: 13 residues. CDR3 DNA sequence: TGTGCCAGCAGTTACTCGGCAGGCGTGGGCTACACCTTC. Residues: CASSYSAGVGYTF.

In its sample, this clonotype was seen many times. The chain is built from TRBV10-3 and TRBJ1-2; a possible D gene is TRBD1 (6 bases). The germline V gene has CDR1 ENHRY and CDR2 SYGVKD. Trimming removed 6 bases at V and 8 bases at J, with 13 bases between. The CDR3 is 12 residues long. DNA for the CDR3: TGTGCCATCAGATCAGGGGTTGGGGGCTACACCTTC. It codes for CAIRSGVGGYTF.

In its sample, this clonotype was seen many times. The J gene is TRBJ2-3, the V gene TRBV12-3 or TRBV12-4, with D possibly TRBD1 on 5 matching bases. The CDR3 is made up of 12 amino acids. The germline V and J ends were trimmed by 6 bases and 6 bases, with 10 bases remaining between them. The CDR3 DNA sequence: TGTGCCAGCAGATCTAACAGGGATACGCAGTATTTT. Its translation is CASRSNRDTQYF.

This chain joins TRBV12-3 or TRBV12-4 and TRBJ1-4; tentative D call: TRBD1 (6 bases). V lost 5 bases and J lost 0, with 16 bases in between. This CDR3 comprises 17 residues. This chain's CDR3 is CASSNSRGWATNEKLFF. The CDR3 DNA sequence: TGTGCCAGCAGTAATAGCAGGGGATGGGCAACTAATGAAAAACTGTTTTTT.

At least ten counts were recorded for this clonotype. The rearrangement uses TRBV29-1 and TRBJ2-1; no definite D call. Germline CDR1 and CDR2: SQVTM and ANQGSEA. CDR3 size: 12 residues. V lost 2 bases and J 6 bases, leaving 8 bases between the germline ends. The CDR3 DNA reads as TGCAGCGTTGAACAAGCGCTCAATGAGCAGTTCTTC. Encoded protein: CSVEQALNEQFF.

This clonotype was detected many times. The rearrangement uses TRBV28 and TRBJ1-2; tentative D call: TRBD1 (6 bases). The CDR3 spans 12 residues. The V end was cut by 7 bases, the J end by 2 bases, with 8 bases between. CDR1 and CDR2 (germline): MDHEN, SYDVKM. Here the CDR3 DNA reads TGTGCCAGCATTGGACAGAACTATGGCTACACCTTC. It specifies CASIGQNYGYTF.

This clonotype showed up many times. The J gene is TRBJ1-1, the V gene TRBV3-1, with D uncertain. Trimming removed 3 bases from V and 4 bases from J, with 15 bases in between. The CDR3 extends over 15 amino acids. From germline, CDR1 is LGHDT and CDR2 YNNKEL (reference sequence). The DNA of the CDR3 is TGTGCCAGCAGCCACTCCAAAGGGCGAGGCACTGAAGCTTTCTTT. Translation gives CASSHSKGRGTEAFF.

The DNA of the CDR3 is TGTGCCAGCAACCAGGAGTATGGCTACACCTTC. Encoded protein: CASNQEYGYTF. The rearrangement uses TRBV2 and TRBJ1-2; no reliable D call. The V gene's germline CDR1 is SNHLY and CDR2 FYNNEI. CDR3 length equals 11 residues. V was clipped by 7 bases and J by 5 bases, with 8 bases between them.

This clonotype has a count of ten or more. The chain joins TRBV20-1 to TRBJ1-1, with 7 positions matching TRBD1. V dropped 0 bases and J dropped 0; count of bases not matched to a gene: 10. Germline CDR1 reads DFQATT; CDR2 reads SNEGSKA (reference sequence). The CDR3 spans 17 residues. The CDR3 region is CSARDPYRGPMNTEAFF. In nucleotides, the CDR3 is TGCAGTGCTAGAGACCCCTACAGGGGTCCCATGAACACTGAAGCTTTCTTT.

For this clonotype: The conserved final phenylalanine or tryptophan is absent from the CDR3, which likely points to a read error. The chain uses TRBV11-2 and TRBJ1-5; D possibly corresponds to TRBD1 (5 bases). Deletions cut 1 base from V and 1 base from J, with 8 bases between. Germline V gene sequence: CDR1 SGHAT, CDR2 FQNNGV. This CDR3 comprises 15 residues. CDR3 protein: CASSLGQRSNQPQHL. CDR3 nucleotide sequence: TGTGCCAGCAGCTTAGGACAGAGGAGCAATCAGCCCCAGCATCTT.

This clonotype was counted at least ten times. The chain employs TRBV29-1 and TRBJ2-5, with TRBD2 as a possible D gene (5 bases). The CDR3 is made up of 12 amino acids. V dropped 6 bases and J dropped 6 bases, with 14 bases sitting between them. The germline V gene encodes CDR1 SQVTM and CDR2 ANQGSEA. The CDR3 protein is CSVRVAGKTQYF. The CDR3 DNA is TGCAGCGTCCGGGTGGCCGGGAAGACCCAGTACTTC. Supplemented by reference TRBV29-1 and TRBJ2-5, the full variable domain reads SAVISQKPSRDICQRGTSLTIQCQVDSQVTMMFWYRQQPGQSLTLIATANQGSEATYESGFVIDKFPISRPNLTFSTLTVSNMSPEDSSIYLCSVRVAGKTQYFGPGTRLLVL.

This clonotype was counted at least ten times. The V gene is TRBV7-2, the J gene TRBJ1-4; the D is unclear. V lost 8 bases to trimming and J lost 0 bases, with 13 bases between them. Germline V CDR1 and CDR2: SGHTA, FQGNSA. This CDR3 has 15 amino acids. CDR3 sequence: CASRKAGPTNEKLFF. CDR3 bases: TGTGCCAGCCGCAAGGCAGGCCCAACTAATGAAAAACTGTTTTTT.

As regards this clonotype: With a much larger clone just one base away, this may be a read error. The chain couples TRBV12-3 or TRBV12-4 to TRBJ2-1; TRBD2 is a possible D gene (5 bases). CDR3 length: 16 amino acids. Trimming cost V 5 bases and J 8 bases, with 22 bases left between them. The DNA for the CDR3 is TGTGCCAGCAGTCAGTCAGCGGAATCCACCTCTGATGAGCAGTTCTTC. Translated: CASSQSAESTSDEQFF.

This clonotype showed up just a few times. This sequence joins TRBV3-1 and TRBJ2-2, with unresolved D. The CDR3 is 16 residues long. Per germline, CDR1 LGHDT and CDR2 YNNKEL (reference sequence). Trimming shortened V by 1 base and J by 0 bases, and 9 bases separated the two germline ends. The CDR3 DNA sequence: TGTGCCAGCAGCCAAGTGGCAGCTCCGAACACCGGGGAGCTGTTTTTT. Translating it yields CASSQVAAPNTGELFF.

The chain is built from TRBV12-3 or TRBV12-4 and TRBJ2-2; TRBD1 aligns across 7 bases. This CDR3 region has 15 residues. V dropped 8 bases and J dropped 3; count of bases not matched to a gene: 9. The CDR3 reads CASWDRPTDTGELFF. CDR3 coding DNA: TGTGCCAGCTGGGACAGACCTACGGACACCGGGGAGCTGTTTTTT.

The chain joins TRBV3-1 to TRBJ2-1, with 8 bases lining up with TRBD2. The germline V gene encodes CDR1 LGHDT and CDR2 YNNKEL (reference sequence). Trimming removed 5 bases from V and 9 bases from J; junction bases left unmatched: 18. The CDR3 spans 17 residues. The CDR3 sequence is CASSKQPGTRFLGEQFF. CDR3 DNA sequence: TGTGCCAGCAGCAAACAACCGGGGACTAGATTCCTGGGTGAGCAGTTCTTC.